A selection of T cell receptor beta chains follows, all from one sample in a study of long-term antiretroviral therapy in people with HIV. The assay was immunoSEQ multiplex PCR, and TCRdb's table has in-frame clones only and misses some. The sample consists of some 22,000 clones, roughly 78% of them appearing once. The sequencing here drew on unsorted PBMCs, taken 4.1 years after starting antiretroviral therapy. The receptors shown here come from a woman between 35 and 50 years old with HIV. The CDR3 runs from the conserved cysteine through the conserved F or W. D genes are given only for firm matches. Expanded clones are given a class, and other clones once, few, many or no size at all.

v_gene	d_gene	abundance	j_gene	CDR3aa	CDR3nt
TRBV7-6	TRBD2	.	TRBJ2-7	CASSLEALAGNYEQYF	TGTGCCAGCAGCTTAGAGGCGCTAGCGGGAAACTACGAGCAGTACTTC
TRBV30	TRBD1	.	TRBJ2-7	CACRRTGLYEQYF	TGTGCCTGCAGGAGGACAGGGCTATACGAGCAGTACTTC
TRBV6-6	.	.	TRBJ1-2	CASSDRQAAYGYTF	TGTGCCAGCAGTGACCGACAGGCCGCCTATGGCTACACCTTC
TRBV20-1	.	.	TRBJ2-4	CSASDVDIQYF	TGCAGTGCCAGCGATGTGGACATTCAGTACTTC
TRBV7-2	TRBD2	once	TRBJ2-1	CASSSQAGGGVYEQFF	TGTGCCAGCAGCTCCCAAGCGGGAGGGGGGGTGTATGAGCAGTTCTTC
TRBV9	.	.	TRBJ2-5	CASSVGVTPQYF	TGTGCCAGCAGCGTGGGTGTGACCCCCCAGTACTTC
TRBV10-3	TRBD1	.	TRBJ1-2	CAIKGTGYGYTF	TGTGCCATCAAGGGGACAGGGTATGGCTACACCTTC
TRBV12-5	.	.	TRBJ2-5	CASGFGSSAVQETQYF	TGTGCTAGTGGTTTTGGATCCTCAGCGGTCCAAGAGACCCAGTACTTC
TRBV4-1	.	.	TRBJ1-1	CASSQATEAFF	TGCGCCAGCAGCCAAGCCACTGAAGCTTTCTTT
TRBV29-1	.	once	TRBJ1-3	CSVEGLDGETGNTIYF	TGCAGCGTTGAAGGATTGGACGGAGAAACTGGAAACACCATATATTTT
TRBV5-1	TRBD1	few	TRBJ1-1	CASSYRTGSNTEAFF	TGCGCCAGCAGCTATCGGACAGGGTCGAACACTGAAGCTTTCTTT
TRBV5-4	TRBD2	.	TRBJ2-1	CASSLTGREGRNEQFF	TGTGCCAGCAGCTTGACGGGGCGGGAGGGCAGAAATGAGCAGTTCTTC
TRBV6-5	.	.	TRBJ1-2	CASSYSTSGNYGYTF	TGTGCCAGCAGTTACTCGACATCGGGTAACTATGGCTACACCTTC
TRBV19	.	few	TRBJ1-2	CASSTDNYGYTF	TGTGCCAGTAGTACAGACAACTATGGCTACACCTTC
TRBV7-8	.	.	TRBJ2-7	CASSSGNGYEQYF	TGTGCCAGCAGCTCCGGTAACGGGTACGAGCAGTACTTC
TRBV5-1	.	few	TRBJ1-1	CASSLEVNTEAFF	TGCGCCAGCAGCTTGGAAGTGAACACTGAAGCTTTCTTT
TRBV2	.	.	TRBJ2-3	CASKQGTSTDTQYF	TGTGCCAGCAAGCAGGGGACAAGCACAGATACGCAGTATTTT